This T cell receptor beta chain was sequenced in a study of blood T cell repertoires in COVID-19. As for the study in general: Acute and convalescent COVID-19 specimens originated in the United States, Italy and Spain. The analysed material was cDNA or gDNA that came from T cells, B-cell-depleted T cells, or PBMCs.

The CDR3 spans 16 residues. Trimming took 5 bases from V and 7 from J; bases not matched to a gene: 14. Germline V gene data show CDR1 as MDHEN and CDR2 as SYDVKM. In the source study's methods: Estimation of nucleated cell counts was performed using reference gene primer amplification. Libraries were prepared by immunoSEQ multiplex PCR; TCRdb keeps only in-frame clonotypes and omits some of them. That table is the source of V, J and clone size, and D and trimming were worked out from the DNA. The table shows about 73,000 clones, with roughly three quarters occurring only once. Followed longitudinally, the Seattle patients had been enrolled during active infection.

The chain recombines TRBV28 with TRBJ1-5; 7 nucleotides line up with TRBD1. This TCR came from a man between 65 and 85 years old with COVID-19, enrolled during active disease. Sequencing was performed on peripheral blood. The CDR3 region is CASSPLSRGRGQPQHF. The CDR3 nucleotides read TGTGCCAGCAGTCCGCTTTCGAGGGGGCGAGGACAGCCCCAGCATTTT.